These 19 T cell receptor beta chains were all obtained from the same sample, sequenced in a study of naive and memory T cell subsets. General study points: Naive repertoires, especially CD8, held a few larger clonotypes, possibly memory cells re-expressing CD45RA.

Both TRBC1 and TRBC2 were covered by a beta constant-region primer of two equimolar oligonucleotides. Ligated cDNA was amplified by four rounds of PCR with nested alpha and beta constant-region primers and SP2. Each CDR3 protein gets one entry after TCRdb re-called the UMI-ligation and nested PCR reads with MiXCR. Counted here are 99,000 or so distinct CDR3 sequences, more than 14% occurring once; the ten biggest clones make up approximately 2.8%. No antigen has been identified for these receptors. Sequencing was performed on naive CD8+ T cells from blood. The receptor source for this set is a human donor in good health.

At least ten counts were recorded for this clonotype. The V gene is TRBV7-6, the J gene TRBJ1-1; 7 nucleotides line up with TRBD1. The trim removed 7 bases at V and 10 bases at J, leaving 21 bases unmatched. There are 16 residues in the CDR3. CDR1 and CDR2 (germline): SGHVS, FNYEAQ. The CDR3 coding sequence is TGTGCCAGCAACCTCCCCGGCGAACAGGGGAGGTTGGGAGCTTTCTTT. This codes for CASNLPGEQGRLGAFF.

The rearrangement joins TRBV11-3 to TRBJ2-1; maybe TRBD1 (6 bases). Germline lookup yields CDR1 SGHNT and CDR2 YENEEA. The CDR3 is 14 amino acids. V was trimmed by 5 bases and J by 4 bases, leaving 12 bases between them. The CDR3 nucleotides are TGTGCCAGCAGCACTCCACAGGGTTACAATGAGCAGTTCTTC. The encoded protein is CASSTPQGYNEQFF.

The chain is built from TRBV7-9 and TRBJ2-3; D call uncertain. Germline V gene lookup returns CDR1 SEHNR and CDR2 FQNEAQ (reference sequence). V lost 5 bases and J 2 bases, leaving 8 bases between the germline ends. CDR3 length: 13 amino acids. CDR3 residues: CASSPRDTDTQYF. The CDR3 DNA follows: TGTGCCAGCAGCCCGCGAGACACAGATACGCAGTATTTT.

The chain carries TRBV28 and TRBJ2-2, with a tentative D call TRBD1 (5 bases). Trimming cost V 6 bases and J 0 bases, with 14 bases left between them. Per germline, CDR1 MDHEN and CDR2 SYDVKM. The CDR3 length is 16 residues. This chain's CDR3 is CASSSRAGSNTGELFF. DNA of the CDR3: TGTGCCAGCAGCTCCCGGGCAGGGTCGAACACCGGGGAGCTGTTTTTT.

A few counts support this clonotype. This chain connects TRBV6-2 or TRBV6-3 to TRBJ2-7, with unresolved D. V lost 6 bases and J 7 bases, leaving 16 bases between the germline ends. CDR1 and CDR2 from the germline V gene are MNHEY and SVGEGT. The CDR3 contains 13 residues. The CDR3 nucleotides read TGTGCCAGCAGCGACCCCCCCGGGTCAGAGCAGTACTTC. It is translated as CASSDPPGSEQYF.

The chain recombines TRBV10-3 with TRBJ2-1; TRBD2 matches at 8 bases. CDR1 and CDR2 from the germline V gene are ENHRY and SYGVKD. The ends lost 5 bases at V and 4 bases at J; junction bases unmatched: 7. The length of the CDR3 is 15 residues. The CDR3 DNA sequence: TGTGCCATCAGTCCTCAGCGGGAGAGTTACAATGAGCAGTTCTTC. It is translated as CAISPQRESYNEQFF.

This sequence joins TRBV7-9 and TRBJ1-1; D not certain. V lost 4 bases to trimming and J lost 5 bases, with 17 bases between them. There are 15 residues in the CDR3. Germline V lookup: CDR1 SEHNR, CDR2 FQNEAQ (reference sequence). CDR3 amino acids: CASSSSLGRETEAFF. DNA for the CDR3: TGTGCCAGCAGCTCATCCTTAGGAAGGGAGACTGAAGCTTTCTTT.

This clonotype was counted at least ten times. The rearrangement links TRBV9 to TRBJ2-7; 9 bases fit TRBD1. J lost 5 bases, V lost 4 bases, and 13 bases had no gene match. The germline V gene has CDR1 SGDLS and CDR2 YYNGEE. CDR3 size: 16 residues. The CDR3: CASSPSAGTGFNEQYF. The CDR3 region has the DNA TGTGCCAGCAGCCCTAGTGCCGGGACAGGGTTCAACGAGCAGTACTTC.

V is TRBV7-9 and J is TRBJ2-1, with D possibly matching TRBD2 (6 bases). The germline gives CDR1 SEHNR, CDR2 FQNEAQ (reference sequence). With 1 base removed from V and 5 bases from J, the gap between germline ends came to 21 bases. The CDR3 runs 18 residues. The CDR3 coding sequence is TGTGCCAGCAGCTTAGTTCCCGGGAGAGCCCCCTCGGACAATGAGCAGTTCTTC. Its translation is CASSLVPGRAPSDNEQFF.

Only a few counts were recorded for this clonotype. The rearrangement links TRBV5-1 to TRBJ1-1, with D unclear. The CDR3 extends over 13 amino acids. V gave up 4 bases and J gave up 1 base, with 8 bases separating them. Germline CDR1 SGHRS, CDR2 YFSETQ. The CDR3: CASSSQPNTEAFF. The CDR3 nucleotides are TGCGCCAGCAGCAGCCAGCCGAACACTGAAGCTTTCTTT. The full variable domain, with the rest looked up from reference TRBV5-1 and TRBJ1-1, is KAGVTQTPRYLIKTRGQQVTLSCSPISGHRSVSWYQQTPGQGLQFLFEYFSETQRNKGNFPGRFSGRQFSNSRSEMNVSTLELGDSALYLCASSSQPNTEAFFGQGTRLTVV.

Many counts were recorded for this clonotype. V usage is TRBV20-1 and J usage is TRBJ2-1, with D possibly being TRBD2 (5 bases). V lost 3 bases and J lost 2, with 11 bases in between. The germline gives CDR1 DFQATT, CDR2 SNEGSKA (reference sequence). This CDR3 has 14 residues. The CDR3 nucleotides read TGCAGTGCTAGCGGGGAAAGAACCTACAATGAGCAGTTCTTC. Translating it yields CSASGERTYNEQFF.

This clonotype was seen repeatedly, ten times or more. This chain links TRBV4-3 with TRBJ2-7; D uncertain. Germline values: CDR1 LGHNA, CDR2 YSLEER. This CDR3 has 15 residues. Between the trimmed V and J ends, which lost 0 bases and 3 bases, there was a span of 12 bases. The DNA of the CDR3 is TGCGCCAGCAGCCAAGATAGAGCTACCGTCTACGAGCAGTACTTC. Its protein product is CASSQDRATVYEQYF.

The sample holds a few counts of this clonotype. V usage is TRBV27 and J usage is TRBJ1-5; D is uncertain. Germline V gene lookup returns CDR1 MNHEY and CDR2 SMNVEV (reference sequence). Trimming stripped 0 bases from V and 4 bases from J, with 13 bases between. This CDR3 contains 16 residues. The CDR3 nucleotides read TGTGCCAGCAGTTTATCATTTGGCCTTGCGAATCAGCCCCAGCATTTT. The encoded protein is CASSLSFGLANQPQHF.

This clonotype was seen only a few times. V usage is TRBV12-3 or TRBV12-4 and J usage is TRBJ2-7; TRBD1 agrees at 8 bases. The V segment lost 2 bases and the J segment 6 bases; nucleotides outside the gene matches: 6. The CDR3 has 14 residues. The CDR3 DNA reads TGTGCCAGCAGTTTAATGGGAACAGGGGGCGAGCAGTACTTC. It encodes CASSLMGTGGEQYF.

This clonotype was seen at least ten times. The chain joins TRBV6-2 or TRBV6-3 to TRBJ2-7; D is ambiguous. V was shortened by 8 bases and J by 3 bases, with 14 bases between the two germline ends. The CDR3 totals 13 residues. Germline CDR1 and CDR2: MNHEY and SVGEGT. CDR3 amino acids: CASGNFWGYEQYF. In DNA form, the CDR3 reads TGTGCCAGCGGAAACTTCTGGGGCTACGAGCAGTACTTC.

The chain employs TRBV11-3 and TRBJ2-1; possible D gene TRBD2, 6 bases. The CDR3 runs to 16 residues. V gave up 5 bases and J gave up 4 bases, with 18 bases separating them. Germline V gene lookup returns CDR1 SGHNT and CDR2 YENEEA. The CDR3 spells CASSPPTGGNYNEQFF. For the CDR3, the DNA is TGTGCCAGCAGCCCACCAACTGGCGGGAATTACAATGAGCAGTTCTTC.

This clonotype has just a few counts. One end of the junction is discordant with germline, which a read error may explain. The chain's CDR3 is CASRTGGAEDF. For the CDR3, the DNA is TGTGCCAGCAGAACAGGGGGCGCCGAGGATTTT. The chain combines TRBV12-3 or TRBV12-4 with TRBJ1-3; 9 positions match TRBD1. The length of the CDR3 is 11 residues.

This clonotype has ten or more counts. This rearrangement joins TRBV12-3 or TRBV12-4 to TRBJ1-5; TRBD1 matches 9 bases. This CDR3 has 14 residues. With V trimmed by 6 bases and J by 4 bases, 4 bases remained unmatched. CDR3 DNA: TGTGCCAGCAGACCGGGACAGGGTAATCAGCCCCAGCATTTT. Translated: CASRPGQGNQPQHF.

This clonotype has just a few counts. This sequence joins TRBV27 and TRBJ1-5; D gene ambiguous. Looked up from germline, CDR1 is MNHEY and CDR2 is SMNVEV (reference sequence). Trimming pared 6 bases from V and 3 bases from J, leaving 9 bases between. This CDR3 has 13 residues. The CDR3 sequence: CASSVGNNQPQHF. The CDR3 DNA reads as TGTGCCAGCAGCGTGGGGAACAATCAGCCCCAGCATTTT.